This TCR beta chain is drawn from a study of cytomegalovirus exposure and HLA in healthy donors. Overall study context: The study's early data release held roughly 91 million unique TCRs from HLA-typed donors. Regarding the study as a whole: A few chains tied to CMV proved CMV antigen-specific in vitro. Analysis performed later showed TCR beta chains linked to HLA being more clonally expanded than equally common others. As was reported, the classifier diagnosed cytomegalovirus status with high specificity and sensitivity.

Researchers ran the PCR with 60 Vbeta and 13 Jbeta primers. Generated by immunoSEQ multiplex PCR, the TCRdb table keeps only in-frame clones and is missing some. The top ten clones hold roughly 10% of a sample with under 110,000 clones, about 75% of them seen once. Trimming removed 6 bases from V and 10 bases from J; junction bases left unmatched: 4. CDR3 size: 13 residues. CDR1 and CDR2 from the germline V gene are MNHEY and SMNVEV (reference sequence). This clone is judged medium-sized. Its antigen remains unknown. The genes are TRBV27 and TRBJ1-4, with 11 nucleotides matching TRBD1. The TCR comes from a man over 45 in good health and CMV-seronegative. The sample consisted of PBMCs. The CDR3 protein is CASRGGQGGKLFF. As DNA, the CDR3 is TGTGCCAGCAGGGGGGGACAGGGGGGAAAACTGTTTTTT.